The source of this TCR beta chain is a study of persistence of HIV-infected CD4 T cells. Lysates of CMV-infected fibroblasts at about 10 ug/mL stimulated these cells. Memory cells lacking CD40L and CD69 with high CD45RO were sorted. As regards this clone: What it binds is not known.

This CDR3 comprises 19 residues. Germline values: CDR1 SGHRS, CDR2 YFSETQ. Unmatched junction bases numbered 14, after V lost 4 bases and J lost 2 bases. The immunoSEQ assay was version 4, run in survey mode. The table came from immunoSEQ multiplex PCR; TCRdb's copy has only in-frame clones and leaves some out. Among under 40,000 clones listed, roughly 87% were seen once. The sequence derives from an adult woman with HIV who was CMV-seropositive. The chain is built from TRBV5-1 and TRBJ2-7; TRBD2 aligns across 14 bases. The sequenced sample was CD4+ T cells sorted from PBMCs after roughly 17-hour stimulation, obtained from a patient who received antiretroviral therapy. CDR3 in amino acids: CASSVNPGLAGAITYEQYF. The CDR3 DNA follows: TGCGCCAGCAGCGTGAACCCGGGACTAGCGGGAGCTATCACCTACGAGCAGTACTTC.